The sample holds one count of the clone carrying this T cell receptor beta chain. These data come from a study of blood T cell repertoires in COVID-19. About the research overall: T cells, B-cell-depleted T cells, or PBMCs provided the cDNA or gDNA that served as material.

Per the original data handling: Reference gene primer amplification gave nucleated cell count estimates. Assay: immunoSEQ multiplex PCR; the TCRdb copy retains only in-frame clones and omits some. V and J calls plus clone size are reproduced from that table; the DNA served to infer D and trimming. The repertoire has 29,000 or so clones, about 90% of them found once; the top ten carry around 2.5%. CDR1 MNHEY and CDR2 SVGAGI come from the germline V gene. J lost 5 bases, V lost 5 bases, and 1 base had no gene match. This CDR3 comprises 12 residues. The sequenced sample consisted of peripheral blood. The sequence derives from a man aged 45 to 65 with active COVID-19. The chain links TRBV6-5 to TRBJ2-7; TRBD1 matches 9 bases. The CDR3 bases are TGTGCCAGCAGTACAGGGGGCAACGAGCAGTACTTC. This translates into CASSTGGNEQYF.